This T cell receptor (beta chain) stems from a study of T cell responses to AZD1222 COVID-19 vaccine. Study observations and caveats: The CD4 TCRs associated with vaccination extended across spike and predominated at 160-218 and 743-854.

A remark on this clone: Its antigen is unknown.

Sequencing was performed with immunoSEQ multiplex PCR; in TCRdb, only in-frame clones are kept and a portion is missing. The sample shows about 97,000 clones, around nine tenths of them seen only once. Germline V gene lookup returns CDR1 MNHEY and CDR2 SMNVEV (reference sequence). The CDR3 has 14 amino acids. Trimming took 4 bases from V and 5 from J, leaving 15 bases between them. The TCR comes from an adult in good health. The rearrangement uses TRBV27 and TRBJ2-7; no reliable D call. The sample consisted of peripheral blood, taken on day 0 of AZD1222 vaccination. This CDR3 is CASSSSDHPDEQYF. In DNA form, the CDR3 reads TGTGCCAGCAGTTCTTCCGACCACCCGGACGAGCAGTACTTC.